The clone carrying this T cell receptor (beta chain) is called medium-sized based on its frequency. The antigen remains unidentified. TCRdb reworked the 10x single-cell sequencing reads into one entry per CDR3 protein, no DNA. In all, the sample yields roughly 1,700 distinct CDR3 sequences. These data originate in a study of CD8 T cells in cerebrospinal fluid in Alzheimer's disease. Study overall: Clonal expansion of CSF T cells was measured with plate-based and droplet-based single-cell sequencing.

There are 16 residues in the CDR3. CDR1 is LNHDA, CDR2 SQIVND, per germline (reference sequence). Study-level results: In mild cognitive impairment or Alzheimer's disease, the biggest CSF clone made up more TCRs than in controls.

The rearrangement uses TRBV19 and TRBJ2-1; no DNA is available, so the TRBD2 call from TCRdb remains unchecked. The sequencing sample was made of cerebrospinal fluid. The TCR was taken from a human donor with mild cognitive impairment. The CDR3 region is CASSTGASGIGNEQFF.